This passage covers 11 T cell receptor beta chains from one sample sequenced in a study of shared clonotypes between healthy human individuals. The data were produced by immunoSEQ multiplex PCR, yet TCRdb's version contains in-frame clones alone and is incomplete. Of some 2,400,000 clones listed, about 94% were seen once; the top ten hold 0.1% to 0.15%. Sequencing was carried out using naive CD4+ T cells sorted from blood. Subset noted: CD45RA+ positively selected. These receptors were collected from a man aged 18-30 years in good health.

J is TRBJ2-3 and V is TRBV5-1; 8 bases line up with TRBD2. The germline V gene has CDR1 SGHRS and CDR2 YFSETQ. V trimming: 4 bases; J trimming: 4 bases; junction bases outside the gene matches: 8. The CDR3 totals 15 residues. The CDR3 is CASSPRGGSSDTQYF. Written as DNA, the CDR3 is TGCGCCAGCAGCCCCCGGGGGGGGAGTTCAGATACGCAGTATTTT.

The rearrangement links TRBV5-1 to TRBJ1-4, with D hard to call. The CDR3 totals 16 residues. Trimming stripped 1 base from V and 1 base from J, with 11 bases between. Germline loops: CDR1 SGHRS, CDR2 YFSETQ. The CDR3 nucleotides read TGCGCCAGCAGCTTGTTTACGGCGGGAACTAATGAAAAACTGTTTTTT. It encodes CASSLFTAGTNEKLFF.

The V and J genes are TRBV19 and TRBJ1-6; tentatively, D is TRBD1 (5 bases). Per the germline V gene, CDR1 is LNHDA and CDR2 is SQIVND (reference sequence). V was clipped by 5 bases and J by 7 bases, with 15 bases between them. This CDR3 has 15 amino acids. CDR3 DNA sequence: TGTGCCAGTAGTCGATTAGAACGGGGGAATTCACCCCTCCACTTT. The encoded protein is CASSRLERGNSPLHF.

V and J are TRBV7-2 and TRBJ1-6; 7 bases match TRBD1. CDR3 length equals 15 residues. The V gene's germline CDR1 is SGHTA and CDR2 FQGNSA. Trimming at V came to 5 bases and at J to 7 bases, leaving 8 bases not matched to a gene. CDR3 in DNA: TGTGCCAGCAGCCTTCTAGACAGGGAGAATTCACCCCTCCACTTT. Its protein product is CASSLLDRENSPLHF.

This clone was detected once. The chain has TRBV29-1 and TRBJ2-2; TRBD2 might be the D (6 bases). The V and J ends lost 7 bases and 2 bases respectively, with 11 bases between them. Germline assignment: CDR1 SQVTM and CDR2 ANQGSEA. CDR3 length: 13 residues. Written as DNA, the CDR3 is TGCAGCGGGGAGGACGGTAACACCGGGGAGCTGTTTTTT. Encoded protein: CSGEDGNTGELFF.

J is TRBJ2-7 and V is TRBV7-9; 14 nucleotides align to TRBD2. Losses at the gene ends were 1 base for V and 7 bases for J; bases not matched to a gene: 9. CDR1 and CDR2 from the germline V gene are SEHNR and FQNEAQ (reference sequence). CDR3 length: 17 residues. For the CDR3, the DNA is TGTGCCAGCAGCTTAGGCACCGGGACTAGCGGGAGCGGGGAGCAGTACTTC. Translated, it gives CASSLGTGTSGSGEQYF.

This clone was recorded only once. For the CDR3, the DNA is TGTGCCAGCAGCCAACTGACCTACGAGCAGTACTTC. Translation: CASSQLTYEQYF. The chain recombines TRBV7-9 with TRBJ2-7; no reliable D call. Trimming removed 5 bases at V and 2 bases at J, with 7 bases between. Germline V gives CDR1 SEHNR, CDR2 FQNEAQ (reference sequence). CDR3 length: 12 residues.

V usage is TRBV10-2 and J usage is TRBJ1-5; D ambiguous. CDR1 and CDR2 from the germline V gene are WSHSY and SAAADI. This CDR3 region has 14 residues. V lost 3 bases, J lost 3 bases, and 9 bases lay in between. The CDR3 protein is CASSDGRNNQPQHF. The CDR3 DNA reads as TGCGCCAGCAGTGACGGACGCAACAATCAGCCCCAGCATTTT.

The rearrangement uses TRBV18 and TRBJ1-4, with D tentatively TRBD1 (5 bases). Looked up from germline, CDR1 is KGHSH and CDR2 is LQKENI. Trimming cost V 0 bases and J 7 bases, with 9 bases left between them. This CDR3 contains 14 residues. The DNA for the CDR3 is TGTGCCAGCTCACCACCGGGGGGAGGTGAAAAACTGTTTTTT. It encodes CASSPPGGGEKLFF.

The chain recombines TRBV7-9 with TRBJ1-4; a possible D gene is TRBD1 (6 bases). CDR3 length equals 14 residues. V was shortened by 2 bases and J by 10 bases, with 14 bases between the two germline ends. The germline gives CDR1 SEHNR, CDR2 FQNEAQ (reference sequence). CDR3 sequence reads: CASSLSSGGPKLFF. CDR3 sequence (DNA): TGTGCCAGCAGCTTATCTTCGGGGGGGCCAAAACTGTTTTTT. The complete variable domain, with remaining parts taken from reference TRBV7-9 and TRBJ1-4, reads DTGVSQNPRHKITKRGQNVTFRCDPISEHNRLYWYRQTLGQGPEFLTYFQNEAQLEKSRLLSDRFSAERPKGSFSTLEIQRTEQGDSAMYLCASSLSSGGPKLFFGSGTQLSVL.

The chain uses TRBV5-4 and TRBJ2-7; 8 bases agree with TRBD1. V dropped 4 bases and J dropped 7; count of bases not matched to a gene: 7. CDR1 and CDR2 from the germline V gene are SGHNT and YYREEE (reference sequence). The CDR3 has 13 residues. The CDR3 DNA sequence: TGTGCCAGCAGCACAGACAGGGGACGGGAGCAGTACTTC. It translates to CASSTDRGREQYF.